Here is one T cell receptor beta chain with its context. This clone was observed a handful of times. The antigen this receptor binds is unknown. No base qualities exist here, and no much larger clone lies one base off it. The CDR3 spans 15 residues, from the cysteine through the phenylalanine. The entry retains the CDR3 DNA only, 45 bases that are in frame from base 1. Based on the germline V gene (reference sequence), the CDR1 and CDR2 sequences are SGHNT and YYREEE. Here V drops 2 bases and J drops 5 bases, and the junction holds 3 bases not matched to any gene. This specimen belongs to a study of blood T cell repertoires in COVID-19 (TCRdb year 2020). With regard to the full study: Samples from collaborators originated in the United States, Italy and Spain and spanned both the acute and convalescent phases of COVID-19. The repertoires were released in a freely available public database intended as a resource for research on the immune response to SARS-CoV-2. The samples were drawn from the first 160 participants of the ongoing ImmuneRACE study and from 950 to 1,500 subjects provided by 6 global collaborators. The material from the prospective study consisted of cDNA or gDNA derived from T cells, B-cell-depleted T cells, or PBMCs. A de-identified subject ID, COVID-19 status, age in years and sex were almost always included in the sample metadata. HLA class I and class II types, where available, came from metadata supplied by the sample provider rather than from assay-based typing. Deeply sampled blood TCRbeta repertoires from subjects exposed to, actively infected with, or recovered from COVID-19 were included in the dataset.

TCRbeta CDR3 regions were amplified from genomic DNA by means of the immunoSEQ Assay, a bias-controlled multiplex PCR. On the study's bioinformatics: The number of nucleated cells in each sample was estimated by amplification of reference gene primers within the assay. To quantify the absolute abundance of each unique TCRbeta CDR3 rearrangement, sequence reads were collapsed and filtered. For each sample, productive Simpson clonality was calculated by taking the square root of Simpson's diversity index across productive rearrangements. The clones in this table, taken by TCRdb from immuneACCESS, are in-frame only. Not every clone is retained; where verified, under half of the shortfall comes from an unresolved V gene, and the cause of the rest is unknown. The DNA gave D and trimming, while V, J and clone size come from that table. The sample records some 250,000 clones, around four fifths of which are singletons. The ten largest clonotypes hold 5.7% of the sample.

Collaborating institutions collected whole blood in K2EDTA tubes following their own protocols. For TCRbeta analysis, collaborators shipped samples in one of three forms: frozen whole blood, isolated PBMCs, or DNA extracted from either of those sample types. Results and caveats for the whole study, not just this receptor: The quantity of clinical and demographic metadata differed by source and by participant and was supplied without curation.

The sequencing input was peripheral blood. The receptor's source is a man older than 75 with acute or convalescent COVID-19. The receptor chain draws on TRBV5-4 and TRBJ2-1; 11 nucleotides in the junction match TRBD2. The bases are TGTGCCAGCAGCTTCCAGACTAGCGGGAACAATGAGCAGTTCTTC. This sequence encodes CASSFQTSGNNEQFF.